This T cell receptor (beta chain) was observed in a study of T cells in Graves' hyperthyroidism and ophthalmopathy. Whole-study results and caveats: Peripheral blood also featured most of the thyroid clonotypes expanded above 0.001. Ophthalmopathy was predicted by the model a median of approximately 6 months ahead of onset.

A word on this clonotype: Its antigen is not known.

Amplification yielded TCR beta CDR3 regions, with RNA transcripts as the source. Initially, a first-round RT-PCR of the TCR CDR3 employed the HTBI primer set. TCRdb fed the multiplex PCR reads into MiXCR, producing one record per CDR3 protein. The sample has more than 300,000 distinct CDR3 sequences, approximately 15% seen once. The sample comprised blood. The sequence was obtained from a woman aged 60-75 years with Graves' hyperthyroidism.

CDR3 sequence reads: CASSWTGTGDEAGYTF. The CDR3 bases are TGTGCCAGCAGCTGGACCGGGACAGGGGACGAGGCTGGCTACACCTTC. The J gene is TRBJ1-2, the V gene TRBV7-9, with TRBD1 matching 10 bases. Germline V lookup: CDR1 SEHNR, CDR2 FQNEAQ (reference sequence). This CDR3 spans 16 amino acids. V trimming: 4 bases; J trimming: 7 bases; junction bases outside the gene matches: 12.